A selection of T cell receptor beta chains follows, all from one sample in a study of identical twins. TCRdb recomputed calls from the 5' RACE reads with MiXCR, one row per CDR3 protein. The table shows roughly 1.6 million distinct CDR3 sequences, with about 32% occurring only once. The sequenced sample consisted of cord blood. These receptors were obtained from a newborn girl in good health. Each CDR3 is given with its conserved first and last residue. Each record gives: V gene, J gene, D gene, clone size, CDR3 DNA, CDR3 protein. A D gene is named only where the DNA matches it firmly. For some rows the clone size is stated as once, few or many, or as a class when expanded; others skip it.

v_call: TRBV28; j_call: TRBJ1-5; d_call: TRBD1; clone_size: .; cdr3_nt: TGTGCCAGCAGTCGCCGGGACAGGGAAGGTCAGCCCCAGCATTTT; cdr3_aa: CASSRRDREGQPQHF
v_call: TRBV10-2; j_call: TRBJ2-3; d_call: .; clone_size: .; cdr3_nt: TGCGCCAGCAGCGGAAATAATAGGGATACGCAGTATTTT; cdr3_aa: CASSGNNRDTQYF
v_call: TRBV15; j_call: TRBJ1-5; d_call: .; clone_size: .; cdr3_nt: TGTGCCACCAGCTCTCAGGGAAATCAGCCCCAGCATTTT; cdr3_aa: CATSSQGNQPQHF
v_call: TRBV7-2; j_call: TRBJ2-1; d_call: TRBD2; clone_size: few; cdr3_nt: TGTGCCAGCAGCTGGGTGGTGGTAGCGGGGGCCTCCTACAATGAGCAGTTCTTC; cdr3_aa: CASSWVVVAGASYNEQFF
v_call: TRBV7-9; j_call: TRBJ1-2; d_call: .; clone_size: .; cdr3_nt: TGTGCCAGCAGCTTTCTACAGGCATCTAACTATGGCTACACCTTC; cdr3_aa: CASSFLQASNYGYTF
v_call: TRBV27; j_call: TRBJ2-3; d_call: TRBD2; clone_size: .; cdr3_nt: TGTGCCAGCAGTCTTAGCGGGAGAAGAGATACGCAGTATTTT; cdr3_aa: CASSLSGRRDTQYF
v_call: TRBV21-1; j_call: TRBJ1-1; d_call: .; clone_size: .; cdr3_nt: TGTGCCAGCAGCAAAGGCGTAGCGAACACTGGAGCTTTCTTT; cdr3_aa: CASSKGVANTGAFF
v_call: TRBV7-2; j_call: TRBJ1-6; d_call: .; clone_size: few; cdr3_nt: TGTGCCAGCAGCTTAACCGGGGGGACGTATAATTCACCCCTCCACTTT; cdr3_aa: CASSLTGGTYNSPLHF
v_call: TRBV24-1; j_call: TRBJ2-2; d_call: TRBD1; clone_size: .; cdr3_nt: TGTGCCACCAGTGACCCAGACAGGGGTTTGACCGGGGAGCTGTTTTTT; cdr3_aa: CATSDPDRGLTGELFF
v_call: TRBV28; j_call: TRBJ1-5; d_call: .; clone_size: .; cdr3_nt: TGTGCCACCACGGTGGGGGGGAATCAGCCCCAGCATTTT; cdr3_aa: CATTVGGNQPQHF
v_call: TRBV6-1; j_call: TRBJ1-4; d_call: .; clone_size: few; cdr3_nt: TGTGCCAGCAGTGGCCACAGGGATAATGAAAAACTGTTTTTT; cdr3_aa: CASSGHRDNEKLFF
v_call: TRBV20-1; j_call: TRBJ1-5; d_call: .; clone_size: .; cdr3_nt: TGCAGTGCTAGCCGATCCGGGGCAGGCAATCAGCCCCAGCATTTT; cdr3_aa: CSASRSGAGNQPQHF
v_call: TRBV12-3/TRBV12-4; j_call: TRBJ2-1; d_call: TRBD2; clone_size: few; cdr3_nt: TGTGCCAGCAGTTTGCCGGGCGGGAGAAGGGAGCAGTTCTTC; cdr3_aa: CASSLPGGRREQFF
v_call: TRBV5-1; j_call: TRBJ1-1; d_call: .; clone_size: .; cdr3_nt: TGCGCCAGCAGCATTTACGGGGGTGGGACTGAAGCTTTCTTT; cdr3_aa: CASSIYGGGTEAFF
v_call: TRBV7-2; j_call: TRBJ1-6; d_call: .; clone_size: many; cdr3_nt: TGTGCCAGCAGCTTGCGATGGGGGAATTCACCCCTCCACTTT; cdr3_aa: CASSLRWGNSPLHF
v_call: TRBV9; j_call: TRBJ2-3; d_call: TRBD2; clone_size: few; cdr3_nt: TGTGCCAGCAGCGTATTGCGGGAGGGCACAGATACGCAGTATTTT; cdr3_aa: CASSVLREGTDTQYF
v_call: TRBV4-1; j_call: TRBJ1-2; d_call: .; clone_size: once; cdr3_nt: TGCGCCAGCAGCCAAGTGTTGGCAGTTAACTATGGCTACACCTTC; cdr3_aa: CASSQVLAVNYGYTF
v_call: TRBV5-1; j_call: TRBJ1-1; d_call: TRBD1; clone_size: .; cdr3_nt: TGCGCCAGCAGCTTGGGGGACAGTTCCCTAGAAGCTTTCTTT; cdr3_aa: CASSLGDSSLEAFF
v_call: TRBV25-1; j_call: TRBJ2-7; d_call: .; clone_size: many; cdr3_nt: TGTGCCAGCAGTGAATCGCCAGGGAACGAGCAGTACTTC; cdr3_aa: CASSESPGNEQYF
v_call: TRBV19; j_call: TRBJ1-2; d_call: .; clone_size: .; cdr3_nt: TGTGCCAGTACCCCGGCCCAGGAGTACTATGGCTACACCTTC; cdr3_aa: CASTPAQEYYGYTF
v_call: TRBV4-1; j_call: TRBJ2-1; d_call: .; clone_size: .; cdr3_nt: TGCGCCAGCAGCCAAGAACCCGGGAGAGAGACCCAGTTCTTC; cdr3_aa: CASSQEPGRETQFF
v_call: TRBV3-1; j_call: TRBJ2-1; d_call: .; clone_size: .; cdr3_nt: TGTGCCAGCAGCCAAGATCATGGGGCGGGCCCCTACAATGAGCAGTTCTTC; cdr3_aa: CASSQDHGAGPYNEQFF
v_call: TRBV10-3; j_call: TRBJ2-2; d_call: .; clone_size: .; cdr3_nt: TGTGCCATCAGCGACTTGCCGGCGCGTAACGGGGAGCTGTTTTTT; cdr3_aa: CAISDLPARNGELFF
v_call: TRBV12-5; j_call: TRBJ2-5; d_call: TRBD2; clone_size: .; cdr3_nt: TGTGCTAGTGGTTTGGGACTAGCGGGAGCTCCAGGTGAGCAGTACTTC; cdr3_aa: CASGLGLAGAPGEQYF
v_call: TRBV28; j_call: TRBJ2-3; d_call: .; clone_size: .; cdr3_nt: TGTGCCAGCAGCCTTGGGACTTTAAATGGGGGTACGCAGTATTTT; cdr3_aa: CASSLGTLNGGTQYF
v_call: TRBV4-2; j_call: TRBJ2-2; d_call: TRBD2; clone_size: .; cdr3_nt: TGTGCCAGCAGCCAAAACCCAAGGAGCGGGGGTTACACCGGGGAGCTGTTTTTT; cdr3_aa: CASSQNPRSGGYTGELFF
v_call: TRBV11-2; j_call: TRBJ1-2; d_call: TRBD1; clone_size: .; cdr3_nt: TGTGCCAGCAGCGTTTATGCCTTACCGGGACAGGGCCCCACCTTC; cdr3_aa: CASSVYALPGQGPTF
v_call: TRBV29-1; j_call: TRBJ2-1; d_call: TRBD2; clone_size: many; cdr3_nt: TGCAGCGGACTAGCGGGGGGGCCTTACAATGAGCAGTTCTTC; cdr3_aa: CSGLAGGPYNEQFF
v_call: TRBV2; j_call: TRBJ2-7; d_call: TRBD2; clone_size: .; cdr3_nt: TGTGCCAGCATGGGCACTAGCGGGACCTACGAGCAGTACTTC; cdr3_aa: CASMGTSGTYEQYF
v_call: TRBV10-2; j_call: TRBJ1-1; d_call: .; clone_size: once; cdr3_nt: TGCGCCAGCAGTCGTCCCGGAGGGGACACTGAAGCTTTCTTT; cdr3_aa: CASSRPGGDTEAFF
v_call: TRBV7-9; j_call: TRBJ1-1; d_call: .; clone_size: .; cdr3_nt: TGTGCCAGCAGCTTAGACGGCATGAACGCTGAAGCTTTCTTT; cdr3_aa: CASSLDGMNAEAFF